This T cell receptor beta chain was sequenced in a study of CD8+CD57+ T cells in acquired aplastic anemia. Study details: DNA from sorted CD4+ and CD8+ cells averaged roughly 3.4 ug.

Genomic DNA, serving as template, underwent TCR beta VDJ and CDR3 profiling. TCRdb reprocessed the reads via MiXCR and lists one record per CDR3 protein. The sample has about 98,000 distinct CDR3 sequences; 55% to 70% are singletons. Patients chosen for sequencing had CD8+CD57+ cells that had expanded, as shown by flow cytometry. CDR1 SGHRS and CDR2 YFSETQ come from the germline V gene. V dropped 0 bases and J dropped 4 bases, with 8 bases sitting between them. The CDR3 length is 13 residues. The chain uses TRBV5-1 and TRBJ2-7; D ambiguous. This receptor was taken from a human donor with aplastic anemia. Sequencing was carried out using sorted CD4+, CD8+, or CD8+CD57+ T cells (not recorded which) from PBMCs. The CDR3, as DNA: TGCGCCAGCAGCTTGGCGGAGAGGTACGAGCAGTACTTC. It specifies CASSLAERYEQYF. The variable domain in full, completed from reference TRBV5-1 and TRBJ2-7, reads KAGVTQTPRYLIKTRGQQVTLSCSPISGHRSVSWYQQTPGQGLQFLFEYFSETQRNKGNFPGRFSGRQFSNSRSEMNVSTLELGDSALYLCASSLAERYEQYFGPGTRLTVT.